A selection of T cell receptor beta chains follows, all from one sample in a study of breast tumors, draining lymph nodes, adjacent tissues. MiXCR, applied by TCRdb to the multiplex PCR reads, yields one record per CDR3 protein. The top ten hold around 1.4% of the sample, which has around 230,000 distinct CDR3 sequences, about 30% seen once. Sample: axillary lymph node tissue. These receptors all stem from a female donor with breast cancer. Some clones in this sample may be carry-over from other donors' samples. Each CDR3 is given with its conserved first and last residue.

v_call: TRBV14; cdr3_aa: CASSQAAPLAGGAEETQYF
v_call: TRBV13; cdr3_aa: CASRVHSGRAFEQYF
v_call: TRBV6-6; cdr3_aa: CASSHSGAHGYTF
v_call: TRBV27; cdr3_aa: CASSLYPETSTDTQYF
v_call: TRBV13; cdr3_aa: CASSQPLETGETQYF
v_call: TRBV14; cdr3_aa: CASSQDNRGTDTPYF
v_call: TRBV2; cdr3_aa: CASSPDRVNSPLHF
v_call: TRBV19; cdr3_aa: CASSTRDTIHAETQYF
v_call: TRBV30; cdr3_aa: CAWSNPRRARDQPQHF
v_call: TRBV5-5; cdr3_aa: CASSTGATGEGPTGELFF
v_call: TRBV4-1; cdr3_aa: CASSQEGTSEQYF
v_call: TRBV6-1; cdr3_aa: CASSHREGDKSYEQYF
v_call: TRBV6-2/TRBV6-3; cdr3_aa: CASRQFSGALTDTQYF
v_call: TRBV5-1; cdr3_aa: CASSSTGTGGNEQFF
v_call: TRBV6-6; cdr3_aa: CASSYSSGYNQPQHF
v_call: TRBV5-1; cdr3_aa: CASSWGTSSYEQYF
v_call: TRBV6-6; cdr3_aa: CASSREGVGEQYF
v_call: TRBV6-1; cdr3_aa: CASSEYLPTF
v_call: TRBV10-1; cdr3_aa: CASSESPGLAGTDTQYF
v_call: TRBV24-1; cdr3_aa: CATSDSQGDQPQHF
v_call: TRBV9; cdr3_aa: CASSVSGRRTDTQYF
v_call: TRBV6-1; cdr3_aa: CASSGLAGYGDTQYF
v_call: TRBV6-1; cdr3_aa: CASSDPGTPFYEQYF
v_call: TRBV11-3; cdr3_aa: CASSLGLAWETQYF
v_call: TRBV20-1; cdr3_aa: CSASKGWNETLFF
v_call: TRBV7-2; cdr3_aa: CASSLGTVAFNEKLFF
v_call: TRBV5-1; cdr3_aa: CASSEAATNEKLFF
v_call: TRBV29-1; cdr3_aa: CSPGQFNSPLHF
v_call: TRBV19; cdr3_aa: CASHPPGMSYGYTF
v_call: TRBV15; cdr3_aa: CATSREMNTEAFF
v_call: TRBV18; cdr3_aa: CASSQGGKETQYF
v_call: TRBV27; cdr3_aa: CATRDRSSGNTIYF
v_call: TRBV25-1; cdr3_aa: CASSEAPIQGNYGYTF
v_call: TRBV6-6; cdr3_aa: CASSWDSSYQPQHF
v_call: TRBV20-1; cdr3_aa: CSVRRGQGWETQYF
v_call: TRBV11-2; cdr3_aa: CASSSTGQDQYYEQYF
v_call: TRBV14; cdr3_aa: CASSQDLTNTEAFF